What follows are 7 T cell receptor beta chains derived from one specimen sequenced in a study of blood T cell repertoires in COVID-19. Measured with immunoSEQ multiplex PCR; TCRdb has only the in-frame clones, and not every one. The profile shows 250,000 to 300,000 clones, roughly four fifths of them singletons. The specimen sequenced was PBMCs or T cells enriched from blood (not recorded which). The origin of the receptors is a young man with acute COVID-19.

The chain recombines TRBV18 with TRBJ1-5; 8 bases are shared with TRBD1. V lost 5 bases, J lost 11 bases, and 14 bases stayed unmatched. CDR1 KGHSH and CDR2 LQKENI come from the germline V gene. The CDR3 runs to 15 residues. The CDR3 DNA follows: TGTGCCAGCTCAAGTACACAGGGAGTGGGACAGGCCCAGCATTTT. Protein product: CASSSTQGVGQAQHF.

The chain employs TRBV7-6 and TRBJ2-1; tentative D call: TRBD2 (6 bases). The V end was cut by 5 bases, the J end by 7 bases, with 21 bases between. This CDR3 is 16 amino acids long. CDR1 is SGHVS, CDR2 FNYEAQ, per germline. The DNA for the CDR3 is TGTGCCAGCAGCCGGGGAGGCCCGGGACCTAGGAATGAGCAGTTCTTC. It encodes CASSRGGPGPRNEQFF.

The rearrangement joins TRBV3-1 (or the pseudogene TRBV3-2) to TRBJ2-2, with D unresolved. The germline V and J ends were trimmed by 3 bases and 3 bases, with 14 bases remaining between them. CDR3 size: 16 residues. From germline, CDR1 is LGHDT and CDR2 YNNKEL (reference sequence). Here the CDR3 DNA reads TGTGCCAGCAGCCACGCCGCGGCAGCTTACACCGGGGAGCTGTTTTTT. It translates to CASSHAAAAYTGELFF.

As for this clone: Germline and junction disagree at one end, which may indicate a read error. The V gene is TRBV5-1, the J gene TRBJ1-1; 9 bases align to TRBD1. Germline CDR1 is SGHRS and CDR2 is YFSETQ. There are 14 residues in the CDR3. This chain's CDR3 is CASSRGQGNTEAFF. The CDR3 bases are TGTGCCAGCAGCCGGGGACAGGGGAACACTGAAGCTTTCTTT.

This clone has a handful of counts. The rearrangement links TRBV25-1 to TRBJ2-1, with D possibly being TRBD2 (6 bases). The V end lost 6 bases, the J end lost 4 bases, and 19 bases lay between the germline ends. Germline assignment: CDR1 MGHDK and CDR2 SYGVNS. This CDR3 comprises 16 residues. The CDR3 nucleotides read TGTGCCAGCAGCCCCCAAGGTGCGGGGAGATACAATGAGCAGTTCTTC. It encodes CASSPQGAGRYNEQFF.

This chain connects TRBV5-4 to TRBJ1-2; tentative D call: TRBD1 (6 bases). The CDR3 has 13 amino acids. V was cut by 2 bases and J by 7 bases, with 12 bases left in between. CDR1 and CDR2 from the germline V gene are SGHNT and YYREEE (reference sequence). CDR3: CASSFTGIGGYTF. As DNA, the CDR3 is TGTGCCAGCAGCTTTACAGGGATCGGTGGCTACACCTTC.

A few counts support this clone. V and J are TRBV5-1 and TRBJ2-1; D remains ambiguous. This CDR3 is built from 11 residues. Looked up from germline, CDR1 is SGHRS and CDR2 is YFSETQ. V was clipped by 6 bases and J by 5 bases, with 6 bases between them. Written as DNA, the CDR3 is TGCGCCAGCACACTGGACAATGAGCAGTTCTTC. Translated, it gives CASTLDNEQFF.